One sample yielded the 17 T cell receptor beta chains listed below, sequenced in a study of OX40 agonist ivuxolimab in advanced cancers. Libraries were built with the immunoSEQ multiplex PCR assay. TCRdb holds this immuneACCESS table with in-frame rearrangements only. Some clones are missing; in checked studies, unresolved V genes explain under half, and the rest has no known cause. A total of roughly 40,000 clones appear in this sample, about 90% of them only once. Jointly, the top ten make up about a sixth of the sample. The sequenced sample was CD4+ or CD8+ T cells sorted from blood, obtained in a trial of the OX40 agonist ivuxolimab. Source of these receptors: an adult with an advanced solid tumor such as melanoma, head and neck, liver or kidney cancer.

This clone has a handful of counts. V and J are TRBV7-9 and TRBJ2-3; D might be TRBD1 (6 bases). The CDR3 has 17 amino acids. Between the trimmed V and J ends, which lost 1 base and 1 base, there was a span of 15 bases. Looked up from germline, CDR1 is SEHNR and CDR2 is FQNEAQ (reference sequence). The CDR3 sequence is CASSLGGQSHRTDTQYF. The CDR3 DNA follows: TGTGCCAGCAGCTTAGGCGGACAGTCCCATCGCACAGATACGCAGTATTTT.

CDR3 nucleotides: TGCAGCCCCGAGGGACTAGCGGCTGGGATCTACAATGAGCAGTTCTTC. The encoded protein is CSPEGLAAGIYNEQFF. This chain uses TRBV29-1 with TRBJ2-1, with 11 nucleotides matching TRBD2. The germline V gene has CDR1 SQVTM and CDR2 ANQGSEA. This CDR3 comprises 16 residues. Germline trimming cut 8 bases from V and 3 bases from J; bases unmatched to any gene: 12.

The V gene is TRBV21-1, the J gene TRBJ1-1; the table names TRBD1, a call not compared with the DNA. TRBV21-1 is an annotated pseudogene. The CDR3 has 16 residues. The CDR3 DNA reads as TGTGCCAGCCGCGTCAATTGGGGACATTTGAACACTGAAGCTTTCTTT. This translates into CASRVNWGHLNTEAFF.

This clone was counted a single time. The chain's CDR3 is CASSEVSGTSGRGPVTGELFF. The CDR3 nucleotides are TGTGCCAGCAGTGAGGTCTCCGGGACTAGCGGGAGAGGGCCGGTCACCGGGGAGCTGTTTTTT. This chain joins TRBV2 and TRBJ2-2; 14 bases agree with TRBD2. Germline-derived CDR1 and CDR2 are SNHLY and FYNNEI. The CDR3 sequence is 21 residues long. With V trimmed by 3 bases and J by 4 bases, 16 bases remained unmatched.

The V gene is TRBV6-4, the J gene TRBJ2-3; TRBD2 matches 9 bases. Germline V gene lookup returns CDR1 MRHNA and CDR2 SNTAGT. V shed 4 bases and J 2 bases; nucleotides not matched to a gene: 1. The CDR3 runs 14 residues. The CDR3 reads CASSGGGATDTQYF. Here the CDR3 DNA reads TGTGCCAGCAGTGGCGGGGGGGCCACAGATACGCAGTATTTT.

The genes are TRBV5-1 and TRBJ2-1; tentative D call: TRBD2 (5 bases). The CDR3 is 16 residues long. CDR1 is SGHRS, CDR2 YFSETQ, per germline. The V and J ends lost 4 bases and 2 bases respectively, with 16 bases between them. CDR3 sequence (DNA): TGCGCCAGCAGCAGGCCCGGGGAGAGAACCTACAATGAGCAGTTCTTC. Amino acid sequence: CASSRPGERTYNEQFF.

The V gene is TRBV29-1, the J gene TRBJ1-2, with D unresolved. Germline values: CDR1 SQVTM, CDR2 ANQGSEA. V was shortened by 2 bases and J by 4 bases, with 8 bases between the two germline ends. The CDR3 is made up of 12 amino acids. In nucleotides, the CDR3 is TGCAGCGTTGAACGCGACACCTATGGCTACACCTTC. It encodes CSVERDTYGYTF.

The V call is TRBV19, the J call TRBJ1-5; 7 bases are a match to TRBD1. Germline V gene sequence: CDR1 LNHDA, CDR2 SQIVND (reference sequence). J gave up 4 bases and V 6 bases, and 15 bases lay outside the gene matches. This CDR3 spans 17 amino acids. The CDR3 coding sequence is TGTGCCAGTAGCCGACGATCGACAGGGTGGAGTAATCAGCCCCAGCATTTT. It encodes CASSRRSTGWSNQPQHF. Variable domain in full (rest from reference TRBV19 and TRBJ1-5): DGGITQSPKYLFRKEGQNVTLSCEQNLNHDAMYWYRQDPGQGLRLIYYSQIVNDFQKGDIAEGYSVSREKKESFPLTVTSAQKNPTAFYLCASSRRSTGWSNQPQHFGDGTRLSIL.

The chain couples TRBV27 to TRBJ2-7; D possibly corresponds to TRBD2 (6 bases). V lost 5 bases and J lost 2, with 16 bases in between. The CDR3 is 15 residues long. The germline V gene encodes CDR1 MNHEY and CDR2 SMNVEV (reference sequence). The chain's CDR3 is CASSPTLAGAYEQYF. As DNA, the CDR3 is TGTGCCAGCAGTCCTACACTAGCAGGAGCCTACGAGCAGTACTTC.

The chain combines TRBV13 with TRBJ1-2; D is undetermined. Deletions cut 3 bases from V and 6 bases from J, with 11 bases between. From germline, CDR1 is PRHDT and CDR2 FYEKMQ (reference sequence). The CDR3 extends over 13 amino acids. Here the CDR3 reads CASSFKGLDGYTF. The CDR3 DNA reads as TGTGCCAGCAGCTTTAAAGGGCTCGATGGCTACACCTTC.

The CDR3 DNA is TGTGCCAGCAGCTTAGGAGCAGGAGATACGCAGTATTTT. It translates to CASSLGAGDTQYF. The gene calls are TRBV13 and TRBJ2-3; no clear D gene. Germline CDR1 reads PRHDT; CDR2 reads FYEKMQ (reference sequence). V shed 0 bases and J shed 5 bases, with 6 bases lying between them. This CDR3 has 13 amino acids.

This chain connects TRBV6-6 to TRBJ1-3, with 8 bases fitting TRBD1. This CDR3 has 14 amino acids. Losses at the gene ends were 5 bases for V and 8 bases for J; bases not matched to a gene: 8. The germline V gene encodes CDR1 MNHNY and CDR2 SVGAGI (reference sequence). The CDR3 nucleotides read TGTGCCAGCAGTCCAACAGGGGGGAGCGACACCATATATTTT. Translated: CASSPTGGSDTIYF.

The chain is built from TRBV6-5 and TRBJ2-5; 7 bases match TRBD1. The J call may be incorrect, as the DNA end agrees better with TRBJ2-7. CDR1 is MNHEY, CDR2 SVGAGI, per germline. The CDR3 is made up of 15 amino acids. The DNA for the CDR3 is TGTGCCAGCAGTTACGGGGCAGGGGGTCACTACGAGCAGTACTTC. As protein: CASSYGAGGHYEQYF.

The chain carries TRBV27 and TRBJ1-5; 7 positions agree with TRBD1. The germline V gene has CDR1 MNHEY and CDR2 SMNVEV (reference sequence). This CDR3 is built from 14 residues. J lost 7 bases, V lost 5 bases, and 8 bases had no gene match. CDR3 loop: CASSLDRVRQPQHF. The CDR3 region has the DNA TGTGCCAGCAGTCTAGACAGGGTACGGCAGCCCCAGCATTTT.

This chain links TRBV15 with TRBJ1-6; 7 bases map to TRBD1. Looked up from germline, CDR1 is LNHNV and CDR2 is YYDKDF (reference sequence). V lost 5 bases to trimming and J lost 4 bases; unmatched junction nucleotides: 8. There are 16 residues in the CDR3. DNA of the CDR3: TGTGCCACCAGCCCCGACAGGGCCCTATATAATTCACCCCTCCACTTT. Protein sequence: CATSPDRALYNSPLHF. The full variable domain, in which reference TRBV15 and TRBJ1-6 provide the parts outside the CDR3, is DAMVIQNPRYQVTQFGKPVTLSCSQTLNHNVMYWYQQKSSQAPKLLFHYYDKDFNNEADTPDNFQSRRPNTSFCFLDIRSPGLGDTAMYLCATSPDRALYNSPLHFGNGTRLTVT.

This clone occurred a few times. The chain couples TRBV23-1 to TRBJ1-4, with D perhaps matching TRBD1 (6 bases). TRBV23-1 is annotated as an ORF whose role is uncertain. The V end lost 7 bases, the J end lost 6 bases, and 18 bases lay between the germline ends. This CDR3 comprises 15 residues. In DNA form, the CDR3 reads TGCGCCAGCACCGTCGGGGGGCTGGACGATGAAAAACTGTTTTTT. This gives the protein CASTVGGLDDEKLFF.

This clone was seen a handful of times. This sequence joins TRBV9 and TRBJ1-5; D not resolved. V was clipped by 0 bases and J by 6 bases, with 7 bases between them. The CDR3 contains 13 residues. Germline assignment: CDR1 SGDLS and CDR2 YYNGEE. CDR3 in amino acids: CASSVEGSQPQHF. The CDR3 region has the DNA TGTGCCAGCAGCGTAGAGGGAAGTCAGCCCCAGCATTTT.